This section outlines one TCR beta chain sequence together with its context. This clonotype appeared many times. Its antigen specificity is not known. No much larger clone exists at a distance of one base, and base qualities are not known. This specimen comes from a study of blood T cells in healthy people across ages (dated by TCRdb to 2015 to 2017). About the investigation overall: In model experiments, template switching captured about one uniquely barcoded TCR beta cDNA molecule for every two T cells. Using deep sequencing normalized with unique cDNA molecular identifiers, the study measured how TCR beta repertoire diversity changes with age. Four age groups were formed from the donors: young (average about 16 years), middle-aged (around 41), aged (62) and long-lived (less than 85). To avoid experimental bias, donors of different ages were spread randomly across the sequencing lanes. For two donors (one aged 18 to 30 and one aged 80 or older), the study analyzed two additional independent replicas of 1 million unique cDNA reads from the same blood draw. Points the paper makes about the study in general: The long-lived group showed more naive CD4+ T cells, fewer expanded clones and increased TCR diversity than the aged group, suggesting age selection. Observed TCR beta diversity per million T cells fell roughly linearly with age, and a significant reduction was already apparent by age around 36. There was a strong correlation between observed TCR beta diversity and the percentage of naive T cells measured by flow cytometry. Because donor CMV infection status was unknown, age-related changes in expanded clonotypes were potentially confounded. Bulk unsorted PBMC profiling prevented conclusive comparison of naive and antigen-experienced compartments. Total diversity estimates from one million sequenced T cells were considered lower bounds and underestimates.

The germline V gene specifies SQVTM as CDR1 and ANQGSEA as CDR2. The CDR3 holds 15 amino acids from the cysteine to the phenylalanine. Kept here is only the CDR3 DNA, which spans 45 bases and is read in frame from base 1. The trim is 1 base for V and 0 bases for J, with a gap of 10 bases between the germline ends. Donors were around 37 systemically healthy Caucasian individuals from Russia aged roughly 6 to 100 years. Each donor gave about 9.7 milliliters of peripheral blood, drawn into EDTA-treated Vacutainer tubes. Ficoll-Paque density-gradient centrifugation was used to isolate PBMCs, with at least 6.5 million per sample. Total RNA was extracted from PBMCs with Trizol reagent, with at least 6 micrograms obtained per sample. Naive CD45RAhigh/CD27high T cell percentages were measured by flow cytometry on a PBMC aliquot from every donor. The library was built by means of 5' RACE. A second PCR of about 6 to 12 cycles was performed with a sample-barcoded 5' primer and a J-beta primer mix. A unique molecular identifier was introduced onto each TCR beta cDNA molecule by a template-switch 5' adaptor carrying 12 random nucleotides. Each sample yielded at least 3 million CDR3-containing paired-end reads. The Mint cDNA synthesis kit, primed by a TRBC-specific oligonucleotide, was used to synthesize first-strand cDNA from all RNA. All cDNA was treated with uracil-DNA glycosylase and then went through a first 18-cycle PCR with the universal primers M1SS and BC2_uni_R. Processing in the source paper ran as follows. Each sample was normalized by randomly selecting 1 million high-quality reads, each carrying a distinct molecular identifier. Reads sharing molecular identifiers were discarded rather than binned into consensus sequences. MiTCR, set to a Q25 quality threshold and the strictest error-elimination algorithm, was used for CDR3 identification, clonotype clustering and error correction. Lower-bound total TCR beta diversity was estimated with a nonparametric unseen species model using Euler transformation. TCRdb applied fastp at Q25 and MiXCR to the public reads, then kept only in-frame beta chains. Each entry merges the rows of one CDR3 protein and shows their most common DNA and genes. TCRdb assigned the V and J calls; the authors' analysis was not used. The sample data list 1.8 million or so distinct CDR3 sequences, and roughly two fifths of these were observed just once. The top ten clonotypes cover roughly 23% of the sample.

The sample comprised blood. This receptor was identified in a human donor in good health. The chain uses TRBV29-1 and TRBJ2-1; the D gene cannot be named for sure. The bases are TGCAGCGTTGAAGCCCGGGCAAGCTCCTACAATGAGCAGTTCTTC. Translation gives CSVEARASSYNEQFF.